A single sample is the source of the 5 T cell receptor beta chains below, sequenced in a study of blood T cell repertoires in COVID-19. Only in-frame clones appear in the TCRdb table, and some are missing; sequencing was by immunoSEQ multiplex PCR. The repertoire has 210,000 or so clones, about 85% of them found once; the top ten carry 11%. The sequenced material came from PBMCs or T cells enriched from blood (not recorded which). The source is a man between 25 and 39 years old who had recovered from COVID-19.

The rearrangement uses TRBV2 and TRBJ1-4; D perhaps matches TRBD1 (5 bases). Germline V lookup: CDR1 SNHLY, CDR2 FYNNEI. Trimming stripped 3 bases from V and 11 bases from J, with 19 bases between. CDR3 size: 15 residues. DNA of the CDR3: TGTGCCAGCAGTGAGACCGTCCCAGGGAAGACGAAACTGTTTTTT. It encodes CASSETVPGKTKLFF.

The chain employs TRBV5-1 and TRBJ2-5, with D tentatively TRBD1 (6 bases). V lost 4 bases and J lost 2, with 9 bases in between. This CDR3 region has 13 residues. Germline loops: CDR1 SGHRS, CDR2 YFSETQ. The CDR3 here is CASSRGQQETQYF. The CDR3 nucleotides are TGCGCCAGCAGCAGAGGACAGCAAGAGACCCAGTACTTC.

The chain joins TRBV3-1 (or the pseudogene TRBV3-2) to TRBJ1-4; D not certain. V shed 6 bases and J shed 5 bases, with 4 bases lying between them. The CDR3 sequence is 11 residues long. Germline CDR1 reads LGHDT; CDR2 reads YNNKEL (reference sequence). In nucleotides, the CDR3 is TGTGCCAGCAGGAGCAATGAAAAACTGTTTTTT. Translating gives CASRSNEKLFF.

V gene TRBV5-6 combines with J gene TRBJ1-1; the match to TRBD1 covers 9 bases. Unmatched junction bases numbered 5, after V lost 4 bases and J lost 4 bases. Germline V lookup: CDR1 SGHDT, CDR2 YYEEEE. The CDR3 length is 14 residues. The CDR3 reads CASSRTGEPTEAFF. The CDR3 nucleotides are TGTGCCAGCAGCCGGACAGGGGAGCCCACTGAAGCTTTCTTT.

The rearrangement uses TRBV21-1 and TRBJ2-1; TRBD2, the D gene given by the table, was not confirmed from the DNA. TRBV21-1 is a pseudogene locus. The CDR3 extends over 18 amino acids. CDR3 protein: CASSKVSKVVVSYNEQFF. The CDR3 DNA sequence: TGTGCCAGCAGCAAAGTAAGCAAAGTTGTGGTGAGTTACAATGAGCAGTTCTTC.